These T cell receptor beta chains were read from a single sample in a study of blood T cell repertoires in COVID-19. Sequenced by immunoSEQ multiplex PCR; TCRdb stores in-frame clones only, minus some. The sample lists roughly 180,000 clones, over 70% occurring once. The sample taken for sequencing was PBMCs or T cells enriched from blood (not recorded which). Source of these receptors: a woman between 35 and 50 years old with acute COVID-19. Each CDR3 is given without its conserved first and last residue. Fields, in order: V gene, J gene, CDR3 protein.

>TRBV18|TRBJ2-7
ASSPSLAGDEQY
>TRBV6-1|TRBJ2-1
ASSEAGRGDEQF
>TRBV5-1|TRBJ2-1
ASSSSPGTGTYPSYNEQF
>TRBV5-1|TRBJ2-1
ASSPSGGGSYNEQF
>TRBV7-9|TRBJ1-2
ASSYNDAGDVSYGYT
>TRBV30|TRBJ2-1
AWSVRYNDEQF
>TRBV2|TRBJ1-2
ASSPRRQGNYGYT
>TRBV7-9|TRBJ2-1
ASSLERLAGAYNEQF
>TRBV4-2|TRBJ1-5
ASSQETGGGSNQPQH
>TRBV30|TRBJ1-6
AWSVHRDNSPLH
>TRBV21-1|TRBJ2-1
ASSRDGRREYNEQF
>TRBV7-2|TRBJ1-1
ASSLDRALAF
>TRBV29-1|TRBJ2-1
SVEPATSGRALSEQF
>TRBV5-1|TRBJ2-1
ASSLVAGGPADEQF
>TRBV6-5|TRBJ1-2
ASSPGQEWLYGYT
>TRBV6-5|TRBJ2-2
ASSYSSPQAGELF
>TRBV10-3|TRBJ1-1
AISGGGNTEAF
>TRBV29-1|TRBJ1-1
SVVRGGGTEAF
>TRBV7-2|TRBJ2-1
ASSLAARIQF
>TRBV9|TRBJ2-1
ASSPDLADYNEQF
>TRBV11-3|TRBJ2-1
ASSSQAGYNEQF
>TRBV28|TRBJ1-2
ASSAWDSDQTGYT
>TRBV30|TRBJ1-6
AWKAGFNSPLH
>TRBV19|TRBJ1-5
ATQERGFGPQH
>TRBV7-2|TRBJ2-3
ASSPRDRPPRDTQY
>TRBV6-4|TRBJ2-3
ASSEAGTDTQY
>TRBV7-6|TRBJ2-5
ASSLSRETQY
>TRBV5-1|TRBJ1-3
ASSAQGYGGNTIY
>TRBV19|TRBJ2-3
ASSLDSTDTQY
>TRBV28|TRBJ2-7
ASSDTGTSGRPYEQY
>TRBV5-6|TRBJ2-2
ASSWDGASGGTGELF
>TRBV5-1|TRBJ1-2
ASSLLTGDGYT
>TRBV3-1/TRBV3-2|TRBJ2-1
ASSQDAGSYNEQF
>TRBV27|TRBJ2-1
ASSQGLALNEQF
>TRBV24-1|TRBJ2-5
ATSDFSSSSEETQY
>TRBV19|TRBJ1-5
ASSSIPGQGGIRTQH
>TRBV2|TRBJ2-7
ASSARTSGIYEQY
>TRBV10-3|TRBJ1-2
AISESAGNYGYT
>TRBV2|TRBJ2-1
ASRATSGSYNEQF
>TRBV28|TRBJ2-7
ASSLWQNNGEQY